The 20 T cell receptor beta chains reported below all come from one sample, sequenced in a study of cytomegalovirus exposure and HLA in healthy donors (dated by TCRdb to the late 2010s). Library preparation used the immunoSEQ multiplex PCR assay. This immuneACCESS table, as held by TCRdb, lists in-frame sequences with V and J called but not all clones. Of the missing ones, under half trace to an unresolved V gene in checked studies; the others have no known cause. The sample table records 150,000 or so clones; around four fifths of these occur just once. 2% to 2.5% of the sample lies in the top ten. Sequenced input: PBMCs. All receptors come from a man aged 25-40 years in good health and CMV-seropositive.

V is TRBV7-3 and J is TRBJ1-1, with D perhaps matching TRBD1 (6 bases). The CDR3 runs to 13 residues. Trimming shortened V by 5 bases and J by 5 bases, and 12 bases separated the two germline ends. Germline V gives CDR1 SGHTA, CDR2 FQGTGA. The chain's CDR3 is CASSQGQTTEAFF. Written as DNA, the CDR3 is TGTGCCAGCAGCCAAGGACAGACTACTGAAGCTTTCTTT.

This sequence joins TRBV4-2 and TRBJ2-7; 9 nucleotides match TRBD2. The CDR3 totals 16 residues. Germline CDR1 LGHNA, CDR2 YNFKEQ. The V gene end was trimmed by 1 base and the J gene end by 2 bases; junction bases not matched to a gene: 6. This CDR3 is CASSQGSGGTTYEQYF. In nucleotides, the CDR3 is TGTGCCAGCAGCCAAGGGAGCGGGGGGACCACCTACGAGCAGTACTTC.

This chain's CDR3 is CASSQDRLELNYGYTF. The DNA of the CDR3 is TGTGCCAGCAGCCAAGACAGGCTCGAGCTTAACTATGGCTACACCTTC. The rearrangement joins TRBV14 to TRBJ1-2; D unclear. The CDR3 loop spans 16 amino acids. Germline CDR1 is SGHDN and CDR2 is FVKESK. V was trimmed by 0 bases and J by 1 base, leaving 12 bases between them.

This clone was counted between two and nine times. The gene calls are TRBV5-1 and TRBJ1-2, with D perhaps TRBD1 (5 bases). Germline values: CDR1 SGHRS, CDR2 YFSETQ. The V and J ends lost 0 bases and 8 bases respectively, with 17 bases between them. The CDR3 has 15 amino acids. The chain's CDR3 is CASSLEGASFGGYTF. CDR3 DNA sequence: TGCGCCAGCAGCTTGGAAGGGGCGTCCTTCGGAGGCTACACCTTC.

CDR3 bases: TGTGCCAGCAGTTACGACAGGGGCTATGGCTACACCTTC. Translated: CASSYDRGYGYTF. The gene calls are TRBV6-6 and TRBJ1-2; 8 nucleotides align to TRBD1. Trimming at V came to 2 bases and at J to 4 bases, leaving 0 bases not matched to a gene. This CDR3 contains 13 residues. Germline V gene sequence: CDR1 MNHNY, CDR2 SVGAGI (reference sequence).

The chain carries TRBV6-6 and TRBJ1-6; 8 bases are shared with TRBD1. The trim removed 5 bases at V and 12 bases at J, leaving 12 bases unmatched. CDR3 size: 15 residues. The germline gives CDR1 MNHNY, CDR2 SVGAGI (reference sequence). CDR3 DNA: TGTGCCAGCAGTCTAGGGACAGGACCCGACCTACCCCTCCACTTT. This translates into CASSLGTGPDLPLHF.

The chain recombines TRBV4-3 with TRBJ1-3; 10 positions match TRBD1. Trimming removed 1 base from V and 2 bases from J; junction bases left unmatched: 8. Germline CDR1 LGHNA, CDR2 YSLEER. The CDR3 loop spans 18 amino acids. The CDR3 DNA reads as TGCGCCAGCAGCCAAGCCCCTAGAGGGACAGGGGCTGGAAACACCATATATTTT. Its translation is CASSQAPRGTGAGNTIYF.

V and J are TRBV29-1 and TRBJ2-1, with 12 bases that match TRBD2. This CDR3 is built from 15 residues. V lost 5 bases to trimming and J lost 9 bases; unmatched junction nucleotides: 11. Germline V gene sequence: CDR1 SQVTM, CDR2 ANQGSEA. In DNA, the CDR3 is TGCAGCGTTCAGGGGGCTAGCGGGGGGGCCTTTGAGCAGTTCTTC. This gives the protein CSVQGASGGAFEQFF.

The chain's CDR3 is CSVITTGTGSNQPQHF. Here the CDR3 DNA reads TGCAGCGTTATCACTACCGGGACAGGGTCCAATCAGCCCCAGCATTTT. The chain joins TRBV29-1 to TRBJ1-5, with TRBD1 identical over 9 bases. The ends lost 5 bases at V and 3 bases at J; junction bases unmatched: 11. Per germline, CDR1 SQVTM and CDR2 ANQGSEA. This CDR3 has 16 amino acids.

CDR3 region: CAISTGSNTGELFF. CDR3 bases: TGTGCCATCAGTACAGGGTCGAACACCGGGGAGCTGTTTTTT. The rearrangement joins TRBV10-3 to TRBJ2-2, with TRBD1 as a possible D gene (6 bases). V lost 5 bases and J 0 bases, leaving 7 bases between the germline ends. The CDR3 length is 14 residues. CDR1 is ENHRY and CDR2 is SYGVKD in the germline V gene.

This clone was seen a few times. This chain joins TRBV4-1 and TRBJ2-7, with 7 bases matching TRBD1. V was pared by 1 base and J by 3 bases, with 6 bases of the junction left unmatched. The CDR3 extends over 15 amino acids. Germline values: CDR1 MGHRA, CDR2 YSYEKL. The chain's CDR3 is CASSQGWTGSYEQYF. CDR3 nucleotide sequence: TGCGCCAGCAGCCAAGGTTGGACAGGAAGCTACGAGCAGTACTTC.

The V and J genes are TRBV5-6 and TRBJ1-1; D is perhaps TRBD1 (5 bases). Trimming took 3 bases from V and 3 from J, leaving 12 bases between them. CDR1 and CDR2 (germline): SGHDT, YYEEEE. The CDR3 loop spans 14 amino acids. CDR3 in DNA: TGTGCCAGCAGCTCTGCCCACAGGTACACTGAAGCTTTCTTT. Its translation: CASSSAHRYTEAFF.

CDR3 residues: CASPPGTGGAWVSYEQYF. The CDR3 DNA sequence: TGTGCCAGCCCTCCCGGGACAGGGGGCGCATGGGTATCCTACGAGCAGTACTTC. The rearrangement joins TRBV25-1 to TRBJ2-7, with 12 bases identical to TRBD1. The CDR3 sequence is 18 residues long. The germline CDR1 and CDR2 sequences are MGHDK and SYGVNS. Trimming cost V 8 bases and J 1 base; bases outside gene matches: 15.

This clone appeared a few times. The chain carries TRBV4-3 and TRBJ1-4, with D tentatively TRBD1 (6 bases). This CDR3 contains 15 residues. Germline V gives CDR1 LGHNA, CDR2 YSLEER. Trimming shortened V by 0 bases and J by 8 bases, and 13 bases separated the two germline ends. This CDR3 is CASSQEWGRKEKLFF. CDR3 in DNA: TGCGCCAGCAGCCAAGAATGGGGGCGGAAGGAAAAACTGTTTTTT.

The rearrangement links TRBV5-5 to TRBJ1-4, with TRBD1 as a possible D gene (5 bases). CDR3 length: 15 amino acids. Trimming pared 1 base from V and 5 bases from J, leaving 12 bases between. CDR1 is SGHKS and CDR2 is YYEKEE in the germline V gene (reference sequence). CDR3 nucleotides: TGTGCCAGCAGCTTGCGCAGGGCCTTAAATGAAAAACTGTTTTTT. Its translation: CASSLRRALNEKLFF. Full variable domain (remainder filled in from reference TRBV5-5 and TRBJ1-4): DAGVTQSPTHLIKTRGQQVTLRCSPISGHKSVSWYQQVLGQGPQFIFQYYEKEERGRGNFPDRFSARQFPNYSSELNVNALLLGDSALYLCASSLRRALNEKLFFGSGTQLSVL.

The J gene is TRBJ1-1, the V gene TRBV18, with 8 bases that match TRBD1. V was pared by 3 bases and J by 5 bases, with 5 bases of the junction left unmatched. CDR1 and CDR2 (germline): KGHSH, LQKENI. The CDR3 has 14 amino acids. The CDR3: CASSPGQGLTEAFF. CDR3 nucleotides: TGTGCCAGCTCACCCGGACAGGGTTTGACTGAAGCTTTCTTT.

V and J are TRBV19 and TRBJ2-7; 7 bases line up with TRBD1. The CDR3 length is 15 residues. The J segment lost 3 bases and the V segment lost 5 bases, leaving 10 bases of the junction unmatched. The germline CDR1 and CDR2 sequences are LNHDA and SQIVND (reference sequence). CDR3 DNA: TGTGCCAGTAGTGACACTCCGGGACAGAACTACGAGCAGTACTTC. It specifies CASSDTPGQNYEQYF. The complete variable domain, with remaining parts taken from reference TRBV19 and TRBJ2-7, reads DGGITQSPKYLFRKEGQNVTLSCEQNLNHDAMYWYRQDPGQGLRLIYYSQIVNDFQKGDIAEGYSVSREKKESFPLTVTSAQKNPTAFYLCASSDTPGQNYEQYFGPGTRLTVT.

The CDR3 DNA follows: TGTGCCAGTAGTATATGGCGGGGGGGCTCCTACGAGCAGTACTTC. It codes for CASSIWRGGSYEQYF. The chain has TRBV19 and TRBJ2-7, with TRBD2 matching 9 bases. The CDR3 contains 15 residues. The V gene's germline CDR1 is LNHDA and CDR2 SQIVND (reference sequence). V shed 2 bases and J 0 bases; nucleotides not matched to a gene: 2.

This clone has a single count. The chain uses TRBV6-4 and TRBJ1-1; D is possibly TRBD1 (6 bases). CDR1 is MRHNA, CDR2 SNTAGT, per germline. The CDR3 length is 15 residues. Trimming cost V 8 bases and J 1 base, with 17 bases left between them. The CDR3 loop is CASSRGGAGNTEAFF. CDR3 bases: TGTGCCAGCTCGCGGGGGGGGGCCGGGAACACTGAAGCTTTCTTT.

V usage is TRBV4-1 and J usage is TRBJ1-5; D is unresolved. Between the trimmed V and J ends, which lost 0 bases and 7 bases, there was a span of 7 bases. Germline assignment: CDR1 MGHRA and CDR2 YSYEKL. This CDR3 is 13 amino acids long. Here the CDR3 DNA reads TGCGCCAGCAGCCAAGATTCTCGGCAGCCCCAGCATTTT. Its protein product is CASSQDSRQPQHF.